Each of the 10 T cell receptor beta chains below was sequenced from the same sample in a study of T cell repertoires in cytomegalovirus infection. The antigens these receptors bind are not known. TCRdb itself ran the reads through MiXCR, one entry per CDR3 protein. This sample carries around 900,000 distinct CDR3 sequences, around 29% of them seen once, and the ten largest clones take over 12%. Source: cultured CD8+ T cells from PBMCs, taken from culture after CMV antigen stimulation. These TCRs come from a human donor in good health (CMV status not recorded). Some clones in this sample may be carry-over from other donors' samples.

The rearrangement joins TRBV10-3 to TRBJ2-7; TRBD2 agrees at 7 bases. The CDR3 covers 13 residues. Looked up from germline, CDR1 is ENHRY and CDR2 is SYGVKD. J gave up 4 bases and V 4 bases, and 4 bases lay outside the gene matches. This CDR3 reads CAISGAGEYEQYV. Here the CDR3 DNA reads TGTGCCATCAGTGGGGCGGGGGAATACGAGCAGTACGTC.

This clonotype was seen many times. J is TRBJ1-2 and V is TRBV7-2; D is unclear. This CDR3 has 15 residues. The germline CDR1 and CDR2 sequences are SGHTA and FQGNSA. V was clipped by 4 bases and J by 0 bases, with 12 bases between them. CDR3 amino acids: CASSSRSLANYGYTF. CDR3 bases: TGTGCCAGCAGCTCGAGGTCCCTAGCTAACTATGGCTACACCTTC.

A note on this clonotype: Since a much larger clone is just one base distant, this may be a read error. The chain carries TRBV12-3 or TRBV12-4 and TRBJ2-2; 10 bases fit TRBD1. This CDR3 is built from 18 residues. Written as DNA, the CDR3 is TGTGCCAGCAGCCAGGGACAGGGGAATATACTTACCACCGGGAAGCTGTTTTTT. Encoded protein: CASSQGQGNILTTGKLFF.

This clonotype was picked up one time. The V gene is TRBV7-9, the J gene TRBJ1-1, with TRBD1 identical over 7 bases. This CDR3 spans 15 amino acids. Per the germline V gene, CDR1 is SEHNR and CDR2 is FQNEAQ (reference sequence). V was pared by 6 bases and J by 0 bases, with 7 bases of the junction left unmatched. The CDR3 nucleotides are TGTGCCAGCAGTTTAATCACAGGGGTGAACACTGAAGCTTTCTTT. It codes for CASSLITGVNTEAFF. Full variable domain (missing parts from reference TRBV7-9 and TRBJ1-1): DTGVSQNPRHKITKRGQNVTFRCDPISEHNRLYWYRQTLGQGPEFLTYFQNEAQLEKSRLLSDRFSAERPKGSFSTLEIQRTEQGDSAMYLCASSLITGVNTEAFFGQGTRLTVV.

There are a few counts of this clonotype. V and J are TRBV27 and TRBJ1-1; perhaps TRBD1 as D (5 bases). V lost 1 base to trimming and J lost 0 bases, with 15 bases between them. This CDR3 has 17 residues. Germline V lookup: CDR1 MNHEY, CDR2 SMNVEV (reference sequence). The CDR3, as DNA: TGTGCCAGCAGTTTATGGGGGGGGTCTGTCATGAACACTGAAGCTTTCTTT. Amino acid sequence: CASSLWGGSVMNTEAFF.

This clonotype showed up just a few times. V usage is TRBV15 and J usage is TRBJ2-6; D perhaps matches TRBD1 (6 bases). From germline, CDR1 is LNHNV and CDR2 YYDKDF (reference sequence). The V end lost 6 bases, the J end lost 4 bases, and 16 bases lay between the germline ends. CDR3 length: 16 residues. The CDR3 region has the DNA TGTGCCACCAGGGAGCAGGGGCACGGCGGGGCCAACGTCCTGACTTTC. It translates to CATREQGHGGANVLTF.

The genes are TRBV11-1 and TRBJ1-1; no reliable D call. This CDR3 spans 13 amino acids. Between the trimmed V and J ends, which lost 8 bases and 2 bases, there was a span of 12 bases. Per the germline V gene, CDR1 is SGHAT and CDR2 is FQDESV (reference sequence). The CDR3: CASLPNSNTEAFF. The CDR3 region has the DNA TGTGCCAGCCTACCCAACAGTAACACTGAAGCTTTCTTT.

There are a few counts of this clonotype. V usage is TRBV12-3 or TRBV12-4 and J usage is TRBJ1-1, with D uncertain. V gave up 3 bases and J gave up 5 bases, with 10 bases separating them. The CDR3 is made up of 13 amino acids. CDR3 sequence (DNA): TGTGCCAGCAGTTTTAGGGAGGCGACTGAAGCTTTCTTT. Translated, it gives CASSFREATEAFF.

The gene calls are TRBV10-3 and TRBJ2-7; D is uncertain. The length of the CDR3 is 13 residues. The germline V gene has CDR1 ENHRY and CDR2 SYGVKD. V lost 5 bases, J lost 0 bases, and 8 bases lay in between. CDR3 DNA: TGTGCCATCAGTACCGGGTTCTCCTACGAGCAGTACTTC. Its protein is CAISTGFSYEQYF.

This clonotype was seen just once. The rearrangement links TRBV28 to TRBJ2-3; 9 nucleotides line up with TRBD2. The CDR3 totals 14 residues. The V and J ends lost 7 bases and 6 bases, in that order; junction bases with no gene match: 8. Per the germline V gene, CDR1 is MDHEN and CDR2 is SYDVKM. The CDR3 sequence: CASKERGAKDTQYF. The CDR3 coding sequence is TGTGCCAGCAAGGAGCGGGGGGCAAAGGATACGCAGTATTTT.